Listed here is a single T cell receptor beta chain. Its antigen remains unknown. When sampled, the donors appeared nominally healthy, though they likely had unrecorded immune exposures. The data derive from a study of cytomegalovirus exposure and HLA in healthy donors. The overall study: An earlier analysis identified 120 million or so unique TCR beta sequences in 150 million to 200 million T cells.

Study-wide results and limits: Researchers catalogued approximately 170 TCR beta chains as cytomegalovirus-associated. TCR association rates varied by HLA locus in a later analysis, with DRB1 highest and HLA-C lowest.

Losses at the gene ends were 6 bases for V and 0 bases for J; bases not matched to a gene: 6. CDR3 length: 17 amino acids. CDR1 and CDR2 (germline): LNHDA, SQIVND (reference sequence). The study ran its PCR with 60 Vbeta and 13 Jbeta primers. TCRdb's table, derived via immunoSEQ multiplex PCR, lists solely in-frame clones and lacks some. The sample has about 98,000 clones, 70% to 80% seen once; the top ten hold over 15%. J is TRBJ2-6 and V is TRBV19, with TRBD1 matching 9 bases. The sequence was collected from a man in his sixties in good health and CMV-seropositive. The source material was PBMCs. CDR3 coding DNA: TGTGCCAGTAGACAACAGGGGGCCTACTCTGGGGCCAACGTCCTGACTTTC. This translates into CASRQQGAYSGANVLTF.